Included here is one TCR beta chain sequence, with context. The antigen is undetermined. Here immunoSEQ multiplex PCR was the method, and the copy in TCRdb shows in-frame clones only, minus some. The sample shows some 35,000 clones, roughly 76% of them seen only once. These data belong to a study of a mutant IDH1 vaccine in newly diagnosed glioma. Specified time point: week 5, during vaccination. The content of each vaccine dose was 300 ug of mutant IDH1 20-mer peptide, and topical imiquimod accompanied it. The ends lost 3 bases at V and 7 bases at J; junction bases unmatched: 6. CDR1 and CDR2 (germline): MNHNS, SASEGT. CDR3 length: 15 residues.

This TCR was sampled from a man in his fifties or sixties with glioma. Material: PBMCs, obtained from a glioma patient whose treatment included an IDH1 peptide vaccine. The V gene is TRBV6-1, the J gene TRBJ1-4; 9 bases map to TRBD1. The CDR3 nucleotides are TGTGCCAGCAGTGATGGGACAGGGCTGAGTGAAAAACTGTTTTTT. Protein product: CASSDGTGLSEKLFF.